This TCR beta chain was captured by sequencing in a study of blood T cell repertoires in COVID-19. Some clones are missing from TCRdb's copy, which holds only in-frame ones; the method was immunoSEQ multiplex PCR. The data show about 190,000 clones, 89% seen once. V lost 5 bases to trimming and J lost 1 base, with 7 bases between them. Germline V CDR1 and CDR2: SGHAT, FQNNGV. The CDR3 runs to 13 residues. The chain is built from TRBV11-2 and TRBJ2-3; a possible D gene is TRBD2 (6 bases). This TCR was sampled from a man aged 35-49 years with acute or convalescent COVID-19. The source material was peripheral blood. CDR3 sequence (DNA): TGTGCCAGCAGCGGCGGGGGCACAGATACGCAGTATTTT. Its protein product is CASSGGGTDTQYF.